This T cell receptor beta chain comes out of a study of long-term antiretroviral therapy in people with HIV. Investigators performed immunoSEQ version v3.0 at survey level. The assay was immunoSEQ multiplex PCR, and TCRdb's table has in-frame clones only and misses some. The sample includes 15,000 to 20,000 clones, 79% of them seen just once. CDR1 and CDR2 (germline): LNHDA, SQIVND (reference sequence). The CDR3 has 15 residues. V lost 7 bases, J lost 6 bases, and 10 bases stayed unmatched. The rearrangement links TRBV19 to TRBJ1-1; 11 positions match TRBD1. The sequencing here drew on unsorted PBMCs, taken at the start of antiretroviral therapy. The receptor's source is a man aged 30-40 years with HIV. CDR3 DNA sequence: TGTGCCAGTACCTCTGGTAGGACAGGGGGCGCTGAAGCTTTCTTT. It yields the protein CASTSGRTGGAEAFF. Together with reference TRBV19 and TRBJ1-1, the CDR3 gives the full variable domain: DGGITQSPKYLFRKEGQNVTLSCEQNLNHDAMYWYRQDPGQGLRLIYYSQIVNDFQKGDIAEGYSVSREKKESFPLTVTSAQKNPTAFYLCASTSGRTGGAEAFFGQGTRLTVV.